Listed below are T cell receptor beta chains from one sample, sequenced in a study. TCRdb independently ran MiXCR on the multiplex PCR reads; one entry per CDR3 protein. The sample includes several hundred distinct CDR3 sequences, about 3.3% of them seen just once. The sample was naive CD4+ T cells sorted from blood. The receptors come from a female donor with breast cancer. CDR3s include the opening cysteine and the closing phenylalanine or tryptophan. The D gene is left open where the match is weak. Size tells how often a clone was seen (once, few, many) or the class of an expanded clone, and some rows leave it out.

clone_size,d_call,j_call,v_call,cdr3_aa,cdr3_nt
large,-,TRBJ1-2,TRBV12-3/TRBV12-4,CASSFQGQPYGYTF,TGTGCCAGCAGTTTTCAGGGGCAACCCTATGGCTACACCTTC
hyperexpanded,TRBD1,TRBJ1-2,TRBV12-3/TRBV12-4,CASGTGTGSLEGYTF,TGTGCCAGCGGAACCGGGACAGGGTCTTTGGAGGGCTACACCTTC
medium-sized,TRBD1,TRBJ1-2,TRBV12-3/TRBV12-4,CASSFTGQGIGYTF,TGTGCCAGCAGTTTCACCGGACAGGGTATCGGCTACACCTTC
medium-sized,-,TRBJ1-2,TRBV12-3/TRBV12-4,CASSFGRRANYGYTF,TGTGCCAGCAGTTTCGGCAGGCGAGCTAACTATGGCTACACCTTC
medium-sized,-,TRBJ1-2,TRBV12-3/TRBV12-4,CASSINPNYGYTF,TGTGCCAGCAGTATAAACCCAAACTATGGCTACACCTTC
medium-sized,-,TRBJ1-2,TRBV12-3/TRBV12-4,CASLNRDFYGYTF,TGTGCCAGCCTGAACAGGGACTTCTATGGCTACACCTTC
large,TRBD1,TRBJ1-2,TRBV12-3/TRBV12-4,CASSLDRNYGYTF,TGTGCCAGCAGTTTGGACAGGAACTATGGCTACACCTTC
large,-,TRBJ1-2,TRBV12-3/TRBV12-4,CASSSGTQVDGYTF,TGTGCCAGCAGTTCCGGGACTCAGGTGGATGGCTACACCTTC
medium-sized,-,TRBJ1-2,TRBV12-3/TRBV12-4,CASSLGGEGYGYTF,TGTGCCAGCAGTTTAGGAGGGGAGGGCTATGGCTACACCTTC
medium-sized,TRBD1,TRBJ1-2,TRBV12-3/TRBV12-4,CASSFPTTGEGYGYTF,TGTGCCAGCAGTTTCCCGACGACAGGGGAAGGCTATGGCTACACCTTC
large,-,TRBJ1-2,TRBV12-3/TRBV12-4,CASSLRTGLNYGYTF,TGTGCCAGCAGTTTACGAACAGGGCTTAACTATGGCTACACCTTC
medium-sized,TRBD1,TRBJ1-2,TRBV12-3/TRBV12-4,CASSPGQVRGYTF,TGTGCCAGCAGCCCGGGACAGGTCAGGGGCTACACCTTC
medium-sized,-,TRBJ1-2,TRBV12-5,CASAPNGNYGYTF,TGTGCTAGTGCCCCGAACGGTAACTATGGCTACACCTTC
medium-sized,-,TRBJ1-2,TRBV12-3/TRBV12-4,CASSLAANYGYTF,TGTGCCAGCAGTTTGGCAGCTAACTATGGCTACACCTTC
medium-sized,TRBD1,TRBJ1-2,TRBV12-3/TRBV12-4,CASSDRGWDGYTF,TGTGCCAGCAGTGACAGGGGATGGGATGGCTACACCTTC
many,-,TRBJ1-2,TRBV12-3/TRBV12-4,CASSPRGQVEFLGYTF,TGTGCCAGCAGCCCGCGGGGCCAGGTGGAGTTTCTCGGCTACACCTTC
large,-,TRBJ1-2,TRBV12-3/TRBV12-4,CASSSDRRNGYTF,TGTGCCAGCAGCTCCGACAGAAGGAATGGCTACACCTTC
-,-,TRBJ1-2,TRBV12-3/TRBV12-4,CASSLAGGRYGYTF,TGTGCCAGCAGTTTAGCAGGTGGTAGATATGGCTACACCTTC
large,-,TRBJ1-2,TRBV12-3/TRBV12-4,CASSPGGGNDLYGYTF,TGTGCCAGCAGTCCGGGCGGCGGAAATGATCTCTATGGCTACACCTTC
large,-,TRBJ1-2,TRBV12-3/TRBV12-4,CASSSTGTTYGYTF,TGTGCCAGCAGTTCCACCGGGACGACATATGGCTACACCTTC
large,-,TRBJ1-2,TRBV12-3/TRBV12-4,CASTLGNFYGYTF,TGTGCCAGCACCTTGGGGAACTTCTATGGCTACACCTTC
medium-sized,-,TRBJ1-2,TRBV12-3/TRBV12-4,CASSPTDLPLYGYTF,TGTGCCAGCAGCCCAACAGACCTTCCACTCTATGGCTACACCTTC
medium-sized,-,TRBJ1-2,TRBV12-3/TRBV12-4,CASSLDEFGTF,TGTGCCAGCAGTTTAGATGAGTTTGGCACCTTC
medium-sized,-,TRBJ1-2,TRBV12-3/TRBV12-4,CASSGTRSAGYTF,TGTGCCAGCAGCGGGACCCGGAGTGCTGGCTACACCTTC
large,-,TRBJ1-2,TRBV12-3/TRBV12-4,CASSSNRAYNYGYTF,TGTGCCAGCAGTTCGAACAGGGCCTATAACTATGGCTACACCTTC
medium-sized,-,TRBJ1-2,TRBV12-3/TRBV12-4,CASSPLNIGGYGYTF,TGTGCCAGCAGTCCCCTAAACATCGGCGGCTATGGCTACACCTTC
large,-,TRBJ1-2,TRBV12-5,CASGDKANYGYTF,TGTGCTAGCGGGGACAAGGCGAACTATGGCTACACCTTC
-,TRBD1,TRBJ1-2,TRBV12-3/TRBV12-4,CASSSFRDSDNYTF,TGTGCCAGCAGTTCATTCCGGGACAGCGATAACTACACCTTC